A single sample gave rise to the 20 T cell receptor beta chains below, sequenced in a study of molecular identifiers for immune sequencing clone quantification. In TCRdb, the PCR reads were re-called with MiXCR into one record per CDR3 protein. The table shows some 580,000 distinct CDR3 sequences, with about 25% occurring only once. Sequencing was carried out using naive CD8+ T cells from blood, with Jurkat cell RNA spiked in. Indicated subset: FACS-sorted CD8+CD4-CCR7+CD45RA+ naive T cells. Every receptor here comes from a human donor in good health. Some libraries in this study had Jurkat cell RNA spiked in.

This clonotype has just one count. Since a much larger clone is just one base distant, this may be a read error. The chain links TRBV6-5 to TRBJ2-7, with 7 bases matching TRBD1. The CDR3 runs 16 residues. Germline CDR1 MNHEY, CDR2 SVGAGI. The CDR3 is CDSSTRGQISSYEQYF. The CDR3 region has the DNA TGTGACAGCAGTACAAGGGGACAGATCAGCTCCTACGAGCAGTACTTC.

This clonotype has a handful of counts. CDR3 DNA sequence: TGTGCCAGCACCCTAAGGGACAGGTTCGGCACCGGGGAGCTGTTTTTT. Protein sequence: CASTLRDRFGTGELFF. V usage is TRBV7-6 and J usage is TRBJ2-2; 8 nucleotides align to TRBD1. This CDR3 is built from 16 residues. The germline V gene has CDR1 SGHVS and CDR2 FNYEAQ. The junction had 11 bases not matched to a gene; V was cut back by 7 bases and J by 4 bases. The full variable domain, its missing parts supplied by reference TRBV7-6 and TRBJ2-2, is GAGVSQSPRYKVTKRGQDVALRCDPISGHVSLYWYRQALGQGPEFLTYFNYEAQQDKSGLPNDRFSAERPEGSISTLTIQRTEQRDSAMYRCASTLRDRFGTGELFFGEGSRLTVL.

This clonotype has just a few counts. V gene TRBV29-1 combines with J gene TRBJ1-2; D is perhaps TRBD1 (6 bases). Germline V CDR1 and CDR2: SQVTM, ANQGSEA. Trimming shortened V by 0 bases and J by 4 bases, and 12 bases separated the two germline ends. The CDR3 is 14 residues long. CDR3 nucleotides: TGCAGCGTTGAAGATACGGGGGCCCCCTATGGCTACACCTTC. Translation: CSVEDTGAPYGYTF.

This clonotype occurred many times. The chain has TRBV19 and TRBJ2-1, with 10 bases matching TRBD2. Germline assignment: CDR1 LNHDA and CDR2 SQIVND (reference sequence). The CDR3 length is 15 residues. The trim removed 5 bases at V and 5 bases at J, leaving 6 bases unmatched. The CDR3 region is CASSPLAGANNEQFF. The CDR3 coding sequence is TGTGCCAGTAGTCCTCTAGCGGGGGCGAACAATGAGCAGTTCTTC.

The chain is built from TRBV3-1 and TRBJ1-2; a weak D match, TRBD1 (5 bases). The V gene lost 0 bases and the J gene lost 7 bases, with 15 bases spanning the gap. This CDR3 is 15 amino acids long. The germline V gene encodes CDR1 LGHDT and CDR2 YNNKEL (reference sequence). The DNA of the CDR3 is TGTGCCAGCAGCCAAGAGGGGGGGGAGCTGGCTGGCTACACCTTC. It yields the protein CASSQEGGELAGYTF.

Notes on this clonotype: An end of the junction differs from the germline gene, which may be a read error. V and J are TRBV28 and TRBJ1-3, with TRBD1 matching 7 bases. CDR1 is MDHEN and CDR2 is SYDVKM in the germline V gene. This CDR3 has 18 amino acids. CDR3 bases: TGTGCCAGCAGATCCACCGGGACAGCTTCTCTCTCTGGAAACGCCATATATTTT. Its translation is CASRSTGTASLSGNAIYF. The variable domain in full, completed from reference TRBV28 and TRBJ1-3, reads DVKVTQSSRYLVKRTGEKVFLECVQDMDHENMFWYRQDPGLGLRLIYFSYDVKMKEKGDIPEGYSVSREKKERFSLILESASTNQTSMYLCASRSTGTASLSGNAIYFGEGSWLTVV.

The J gene is TRBJ1-1, the V gene TRBV21-1. TRBV21-1 is designated a pseudogene. The CDR3 has 16 residues. The CDR3 bases are TGTGCCAGCAGCAATAACGGCGGATACATGAACACTGAAGTTTTCTTT. Its protein is CASSNNGGYMNTEVFF.

The chain joins TRBV7-2 to TRBJ2-7; 10 bases align to TRBD2. Germline V CDR1 and CDR2: SGHTA, FQGNSA. The CDR3 extends over 15 amino acids. With V trimmed by 5 bases and J by 3 bases, 7 bases remained unmatched. The CDR3, as DNA: TGTGCCAGCAGCCTACTAGCGGGGATTATCTACGAGCAGTACTTC. Protein sequence: CASSLLAGIIYEQYF.

This chain joins TRBV27 and TRBJ2-1; a weak D match, TRBD1 (5 bases). The CDR3 length is 14 residues. Germline CDR1 is MNHEY and CDR2 is SMNVEV (reference sequence). Trimming cost V 5 bases and J 10 bases, with 18 bases left between them. In DNA form, the CDR3 reads TGTGCCAGCAGTCAACCCTCGGACAATCACGAGCAGTTCTTC. It yields the protein CASSQPSDNHEQFF.

The chain carries TRBV7-9 and TRBJ1-1; D possibly corresponds to TRBD1 (5 bases). Trimming took off 6 bases at V and 6 bases at J, with 17 bases between the two ends. Germline CDR1 is SEHNR and CDR2 is FQNEAQ (reference sequence). This CDR3 comprises 14 residues. In DNA, the CDR3 is TGTGCCAGCAGGTCTGGTGGGGCAGACGCTGAAGCTTTCTTT. This sequence encodes CASRSGGADAEAFF.

The chain employs TRBV11-2 and TRBJ2-4, with 11 nucleotides matching TRBD2. After removal of 2 bases from V and 0 bases from J, the junction contained 12 bases not matched to a gene. The CDR3 runs 20 residues. CDR1 and CDR2 (germline): SGHAT, FQNNGV. This CDR3 is CASSLTLVAGGVLAKNIQYF. The CDR3 region has the DNA TGTGCCAGCAGCTTAACGTTAGTAGCGGGAGGGGTCTTAGCCAAAAACATTCAGTACTTC.

A few counts support this clonotype. V and J are TRBV7-9 and TRBJ2-1; 8 positions match TRBD1. Germline V gene lookup returns CDR1 SEHNR and CDR2 FQNEAQ (reference sequence). The CDR3 length is 15 residues. Trimming removed 5 bases from V and 2 bases from J; junction bases left unmatched: 5. The CDR3 sequence: CASSRGQGPYNEQFF. CDR3 nucleotide sequence: TGTGCCAGCAGCCGCGGACAGGGACCCTACAATGAGCAGTTCTTC.

This clonotype was counted at least ten times. The chain uses TRBV10-3 and TRBJ1-2; no clear D. Trimming cost V 11 bases and J 8 bases, with 18 bases left between them. This CDR3 region has 12 residues. Germline lookup yields CDR1 ENHRY and CDR2 SYGVKD. In DNA form, the CDR3 reads TGTGCCGTTTACATCCCTGGTGAGGGCTACACCTTC. This encodes CAVYIPGEGYTF.

This chain connects TRBV7-2 to TRBJ2-3; 13 nucleotides agree with TRBD2. The CDR3 is 15 amino acids. The trim removed 5 bases at V and 8 bases at J, leaving 7 bases unmatched. Germline V gene sequence: CDR1 SGHTA, CDR2 FQGNSA. Written as DNA, the CDR3 is TGTGCCAGCAGCCAGCTACTAGCGGGAGGGGGTACGCAGTATTTT. This codes for CASSQLLAGGGTQYF.

This clonotype was seen a few times. The chain couples TRBV7-9 to TRBJ2-1; D gene uncertain. From germline, CDR1 is SEHNR and CDR2 FQNEAQ (reference sequence). The CDR3 length is 15 residues. Trimming pared 4 bases from V and 7 bases from J, leaving 17 bases between. In DNA, the CDR3 is TGTGCCAGCAGCTCCCCGGTGGGCCTCGGGAATGAGCAGTTCTTC. Amino acids: CASSSPVGLGNEQFF.

This clonotype has more than one count but fewer than ten. The rearrangement uses TRBV19 and TRBJ2-7; 7 nucleotides align to TRBD2. This CDR3 has 12 amino acids. Germline loops: CDR1 LNHDA, CDR2 SQIVND (reference sequence). The V and J ends lost 5 bases and 2 bases, in that order; junction bases with no gene match: 0. CDR3 nucleotide sequence: TGTGCCAGTAGTGGACTAGCCTACGAGCAGTACTTC. This translates into CASSGLAYEQYF.

This clonotype was seen ten or more times. This CDR3 reads CSVELPLLSAREVGVQETQYF. In DNA form, the CDR3 reads TGCAGCGTTGAACTACCCCTCCTCTCAGCCCGGGAGGTTGGTGTCCAAGAGACCCAGTACTTC. This chain uses TRBV29-1 with TRBJ2-5; TRBD2 matches at 7 bases. The V and J ends lost 2 bases and 1 base, in that order; junction bases with no gene match: 25. The CDR3 has 21 residues. In germline, CDR1 is SQVTM, CDR2 ANQGSEA. The full variable domain, rest sourced from reference TRBV29-1 and TRBJ2-5, is SAVISQKPSRDICQRGTSLTIQCQVDSQVTMMFWYRQQPGQSLTLIATANQGSEATYESGFVIDKFPISRPNLTFSTLTVSNMSPEDSSIYLCSVELPLLSAREVGVQETQYFGPGTRLLVL.

This clonotype was observed at least ten times. V gene TRBV7-9 combines with J gene TRBJ2-2; 8 bases map to TRBD2. Germline V gene lookup returns CDR1 SEHNR and CDR2 FQNEAQ (reference sequence). The J segment lost 4 bases and the V segment lost 4 bases, leaving 8 bases of the junction unmatched. The CDR3 covers 16 residues. CDR3 in amino acids: CASSSAGGRVTGELFF. For the CDR3, the DNA is TGTGCCAGCAGCTCCGCGGGGGGCCGTGTCACCGGGGAGCTGTTTTTT. Looking up the rest from reference TRBV7-9 and TRBJ2-2 gives the full variable domain: DTGVSQNPRHKITKRGQNVTFRCDPISEHNRLYWYRQTLGQGPEFLTYFQNEAQLEKSRLLSDRFSAERPKGSFSTLEIQRTEQGDSAMYLCASSSAGGRVTGELFFGEGSRLTVL.

This clonotype occurred a few times. The chain links TRBV6-1 to TRBJ1-2; D possibly corresponds to TRBD1 (5 bases). CDR3 length: 15 residues. Trimming removed 2 bases at V and 5 bases at J, with 15 bases between. Germline-derived CDR1 and CDR2 are MNHNS and SASEGT. The CDR3 DNA sequence: TGTGCCAGCAGTGAATATAGAGGGGTCGAATATGGCTACACCTTC. Protein product: CASSEYRGVEYGYTF.

Concerning this clonotype: It may be a read error: a sequence one base away is much more abundant. The chain couples TRBV6-2 or TRBV6-3 to TRBJ2-7, with D possibly being TRBD2 (6 bases). V was shortened by 7 bases and J by 5 bases, with 18 bases between the two germline ends. Per the germline V gene, CDR1 is MNHEY and CDR2 is SVGEGT. The CDR3 has 14 residues. CDR3 residues: CASTQIGGRNEQYF. CDR3 coding DNA: TGTGCCAGCACCCAAATCGGGGGTAGAAACGAGCAGTACTTC.